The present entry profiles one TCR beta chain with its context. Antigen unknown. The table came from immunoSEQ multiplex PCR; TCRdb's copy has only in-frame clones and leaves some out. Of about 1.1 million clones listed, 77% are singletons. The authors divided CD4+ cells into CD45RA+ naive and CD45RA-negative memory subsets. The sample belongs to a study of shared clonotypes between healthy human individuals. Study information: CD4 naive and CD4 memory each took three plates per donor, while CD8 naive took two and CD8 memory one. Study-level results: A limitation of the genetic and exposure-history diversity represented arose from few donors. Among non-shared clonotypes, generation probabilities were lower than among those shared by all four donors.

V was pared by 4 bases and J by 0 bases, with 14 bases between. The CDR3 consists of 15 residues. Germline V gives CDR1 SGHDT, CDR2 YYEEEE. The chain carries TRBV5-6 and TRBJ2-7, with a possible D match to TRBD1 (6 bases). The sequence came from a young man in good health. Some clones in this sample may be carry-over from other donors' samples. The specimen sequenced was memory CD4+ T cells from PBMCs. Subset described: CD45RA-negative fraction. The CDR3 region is CASSTLDRNSYEQYF. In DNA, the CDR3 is TGTGCCAGCAGCACCCTAGACAGGAACTCCTACGAGCAGTACTTC.